A selection of T cell receptor beta chains follows, all from one sample in a study of human T cells and chemical hapten exposure. Via MiXCR, TCRdb re-called the RACE reads, giving one row per CDR3 protein. The repertoire holds 150,000 or so distinct CDR3 sequences, 14% seen once, with approximately 1.5% in the top ten. The specimen was whole blood, collected in connection with sensitization to the hapten diphenylcyclopropenone (DPC). The receptors here all came from a woman in her 30s with alopecia areata. Some clones in this sample may be carry-over from other donors' samples. Each CDR3 is given with its conserved first and last residue. D genes are given only for firm matches. The listing skips clone size in some rows; elsewhere it reads once, few, many or a size class.

d_call clone_size j_call v_call cdr3_nt cdr3_aa
. . TRBJ1-1 TRBV5-1 TGCGCCAGCAGAGCCGGGGAATTGAACACTGAAGCTTTCTTT CASRAGELNTEAFF
. . TRBJ2-1 TRBV11-3 TGTGCCAGCAGTAGGGGGGTCAATGAGCAGTTCTTC CASSRGVNEQFF
. many TRBJ2-7 TRBV18 TGTGCCAGCTCACGGACCGAGACCTACGAGCAGTACTTC CASSRTETYEQYF
TRBD1 once TRBJ2-7 TRBV20-1 TGCAGTGCTAGAGAAATCCGGGACAGCTCCTACGAGCAGTACTTC CSAREIRDSSYEQYF
TRBD1 few TRBJ1-6 TRBV6-1 TGTGCCAGCAGAGGAGGGGGCGGGAATTTATCACCCCTCCACTTT CASRGGGGNLSPLHF
. few TRBJ1-1 TRBV4-3 TGCGCCAGCAGCCCAGGTGGGGGACCCACTGAAGCTTTCTTT CASSPGGGPTEAFF
. few TRBJ1-2 TRBV19 TGTGCCAGTAGTAACAGGGCTATGGGAGTCGATGGCTACACCTTC CASSNRAMGVDGYTF
TRBD2 . TRBJ2-1 TRBV2 TGTGCCAGCAGTTGGACTAGCGGGGGGGCCGGGAGCTACAATGAGCAGTTCTTC CASSWTSGGAGSYNEQFF
TRBD1 few TRBJ1-5 TRBV6-2/TRBV6-3 TGTGCCAGCAGTTACCGACAGGGGAGGCAGGCCCAGCCCCAGCATTTT CASSYRQGRQAQPQHF
. few TRBJ1-1 TRBV12-3/TRBV12-4 TGTGCCAGCACCTTAGGACGTCCTACTGAAGCTTTCTTT CASTLGRPTEAFF
. few TRBJ2-7 TRBV9 TGTGCCAGCAGCCCATCGGGGGTGCACGAGCAGTACTTC CASSPSGVHEQYF
. . TRBJ2-1 TRBV6-4 TGTGCCAGCAGTCCCGATGTCTTTCCCTACAATGAGCAGTTCTTC CASSPDVFPYNEQFF
. many TRBJ2-7 TRBV4-2 TGTGCCAGCAGCCAAGAACCAGGGGCGAGCTCCTACGAGCAGTACTTC CASSQEPGASSYEQYF
. many TRBJ2-3 TRBV28 TGTGCCAGCAGTTATCGGACGGGGAGCACAGATACGCAGTATTTT CASSYRTGSTDTQYF
TRBD1 . TRBJ1-4 TRBV27 TGTGCCAGCACCAACACAGGGGCTGGGGAAAAACTGTTTTTT CASTNTGAGEKLFF
TRBD2 many TRBJ2-5 TRBV2 TGTGCCAGCAGAGGACTAGCGGGAACAGAGACCCAGTACTTC CASRGLAGTETQYF
. few TRBJ1-5 TRBV28 TGTGCCAGCAGTTCTAAAGCCGGGGTCCAGCATTTT CASSSKAGVQHF
. few TRBJ1-4 TRBV9 TGTGCCAGCAGCCCTAAATTCAACAGCGCAACTAATGAAAAACTGTTTTTT CASSPKFNSATNEKLFF
TRBD2 few TRBJ2-5 TRBV30 TGTGCCTGGGAACTAGCGGGGGAAGAGACCCAGTACTTC CAWELAGEETQYF
TRBD2 . TRBJ2-1 TRBV10-3 TGTGCCATCAGTACCCAGCGGGGGAGCTCCTACAATGAGCAGTTCTTC CAISTQRGSSYNEQFF
. few TRBJ2-2 TRBV4-3 TGCGCCAGCAGCCAAGCACAGGGCCGGACCGGGGAGCTGTTTTTT CASSQAQGRTGELFF
TRBD1 . TRBJ1-5 TRBV6-2/TRBV6-3 TGTGCCAGCAGCCGGCGCGGACAGGGGCGAACTCAGCCCCAGCATTTT CASSRRGQGRTQPQHF
TRBD1 . TRBJ2-7 TRBV28 TGTGCCAGCAACAGGGGGCGGTACGAGCAGTACTTC CASNRGRYEQYF
. few TRBJ1-2 TRBV6-4 TGTGCCAGCAGCCGCCGAAGTGACACACCAGTCTCTGGCTACACCTTC CASSRRSDTPVSGYTF
. . TRBJ2-1 TRBV20-1 TGCAGTGCCCCCCGGGGTCGGAGCTCCTACAATGAGCAGTTCTTC CSAPRGRSSYNEQFF
. many TRBJ2-1 TRBV29-1 TGCAGCGTTTTTCTAGTCAATGAGCAGTTCTTC CSVFLVNEQFF
. . TRBJ2-1 TRBV5-4 TGTGCCAGCAGAGCAGGGACCACCAATGAGCAGTTCTTC CASRAGTTNEQFF
TRBD2 . TRBJ2-3 TRBV7-8 TGTGCCAGCACGCGGGGGTATCGCACAGATACGCAGTATTTT CASTRGYRTDTQYF
. . TRBJ2-4 TRBV7-9 TGTGCCAGCAGCTTAGTCCTCCGGGGAGCCAAAAACATTCAGTACTTC CASSLVLRGAKNIQYF
. many TRBJ2-2 TRBV27 TGTGCCAGCAGTTTAGGCCTGGCGAACACCGGGGAGCTGTTTTTT CASSLGLANTGELFF
. many TRBJ1-2 TRBV7-2 TGTGCCAGCAGCCCCCCGCCCCATAACTATGGCTACACCTTC CASSPPPHNYGYTF
TRBD1 . TRBJ2-5 TRBV5-1 TGCGCCAGCAGCTTGGCCGGAAACAGGGGAGAGACCCAGTACTTC CASSLAGNRGETQYF
. many TRBJ1-1 TRBV29-1 TGCAGCGTTGACTCTGCGCGGGAAGCTTTCTTT CSVDSAREAFF
. many TRBJ2-1 TRBV11-2 TGTGCCAGCAGCTTAGCCTATTACAATGAGCAGTTCTTC CASSLAYYNEQFF
. . TRBJ2-1 TRBV4-2 TGTGCCAGCAGCCAAGCGGCCGGTGGGATGGATGAGCAGTTCTTC CASSQAAGGMDEQFF
TRBD1 . TRBJ2-7 TRBV29-1 TGCAGCGCTGGGGACAGGAGCTCCTACGAGCAGTACTTC CSAGDRSSYEQYF
. . TRBJ1-4 TRBV7-2 TGTGCCAGCAGCCTCTTTTTGACAGCCTTTAATGAAAAACTGTTTTTT CASSLFLTAFNEKLFF
TRBD1 few TRBJ1-1 TRBV18 TGTGCCAGCTCACGGGGGGACAGAGGTGAAGCTTTCTTT CASSRGDRGEAFF
TRBD2 . TRBJ2-1 TRBV11-1 TGTGCCAGCAGCTTAGCGGTCCCTAGCGGGGGAATCTACAATGAGCAGTTCTTC CASSLAVPSGGIYNEQFF
. many TRBJ2-1 TRBV3-1 TGTGCCAGCAGCCCTACCCTGCCAAGGGACTTCTCCTACAATGAGCAGTTCTTC CASSPTLPRDFSYNEQFF
TRBD1 many TRBJ1-1 TRBV29-1 TGCAGCGTGCCCTTGGGACAGGGGAACACTGAAGCTTTCTTT CSVPLGQGNTEAFF
. many TRBJ1-1 TRBV14 TGTGCCAGCAGCCATGGATCAAGGATAACTGAAGCTTTCTTT CASSHGSRITEAFF
. many TRBJ2-7 TRBV28 TGTGCCAGCAGCCTATCAGCAATCGGGACGGCCAGACCCTACGAGCAGTACTTC CASSLSAIGTARPYEQYF
TRBD2 few TRBJ2-3 TRBV5-1 TGCGCCAGCAGCACCGGACTAGCGGGGGCTGATACGCAGTATTTT CASSTGLAGADTQYF